These 30 T cell receptor beta chains share one sample of origin, sequenced in a study of T cell repertoires in cytomegalovirus infection. TCRdb itself ran the reads through MiXCR, one entry per CDR3 protein. The data hold about 300,000 distinct CDR3 sequences, with about 8.8% observed a single time. Sequencing was done on a sample of PBMCs. Every receptor here comes from a human donor in good health (CMV status not recorded). Some clones in this sample may be carry-over from other donors' samples.

This clonotype was seen many times. The V and J genes are TRBV20-1 and TRBJ2-6, with D tentatively TRBD1 or TRBD2 (6 bases each). The germline V gene encodes CDR1 DFQATT and CDR2 SNEGSKA (reference sequence). The CDR3 extends over 18 amino acids. The V end was cut by 3 bases, the J end by 4 bases, with 22 bases between. DNA of the CDR3: TGCAGTGCTAGCCCCCTCGGGGGCCTCGAAGAAGGGGCCAACGTCCTGACTTTC. Translation gives CSASPLGGLEEGANVLTF.

The rearrangement joins TRBV29-1 to TRBJ2-7, with D perhaps TRBD1 or TRBD2 (7 bases each). From germline, CDR1 is SQVTM and CDR2 ANQGSEA. The CDR3 contains 13 residues. V was shortened by 8 bases and J by 1 base, with 15 bases between the two germline ends. The CDR3 protein is CSTSRGGSYEQYF. CDR3 nucleotide sequence: TGCAGCACAAGCAGGGGGGGATCCTACGAGCAGTACTTC.

This clonotype appeared many times. This sequence joins TRBV20-1 and TRBJ2-7; 7 positions match TRBD1. CDR3 length equals 12 residues. CDR1 and CDR2 from the germline V gene are DFQATT and SNEGSKA (reference sequence). After removal of 6 bases from V and 7 bases from J, the junction contained 9 bases not matched to a gene. The CDR3 spells CSANRQGPEQYF. In DNA, the CDR3 is TGCAGTGCCAATCGACAGGGACCGGAGCAGTACTTC.

This clonotype was picked up many times. This CDR3 reads CASSLREGELFF. The CDR3 DNA is TGTGCCAGCAGTTTACGGGAGGGGGAGCTGTTTTTT. The V and J genes are TRBV28 and TRBJ2-2, with TRBD2 as a possible D gene (6 bases). This CDR3 has 12 amino acids. The V gene's germline CDR1 is MDHEN and CDR2 SYDVKM. The ends were cut back, 2 bases at V and 8 bases at J, with 6 bases in the middle.

This clonotype has ten or more counts. In nucleotides, the CDR3 is TGTGCCAGCAGCGCAGCGGGGGAGACCCAGTACTTC. Translated, it gives CASSAAGETQYF. This sequence joins TRBV7-8 and TRBJ2-5, with TRBD2 identical over 7 bases. This CDR3 has 12 residues. The germline V gene encodes CDR1 SGHVS and CDR2 FQNEAQ. V lost 5 bases and J lost 5; bases outside the gene matches: 2.

This clonotype was counted ten times or more. CDR3: CASSSRQSSTDTQYF. As DNA, the CDR3 is TGTGCCAGCAGCTCCCGACAATCTAGCACAGATACGCAGTATTTT. The chain links TRBV7-2 to TRBJ2-3; D not certain. The germline V gene has CDR1 SGHTA and CDR2 FQGNSA. Trimming cost V 4 bases and J 0 bases, with 11 bases left between them. CDR3 size: 15 residues.

This clonotype was found a few times. The rearrangement joins TRBV5-1 to TRBJ1-1, with D possibly TRBD1 on 6 matching bases. Germline assignment: CDR1 SGHRS and CDR2 YFSETQ. V lost 2 bases and J 6 bases, leaving 14 bases between the germline ends. CDR3 size: 14 residues. The CDR3 nucleotides read TGCGCCAGCAGCTTTCGGCAGGGGAGGTCTGAAGCTTTCTTT. It encodes CASSFRQGRSEAFF.

This clonotype has just a few counts. V and J are TRBV19 and TRBJ1-6; perhaps TRBD1 as D (5 bases). From germline, CDR1 is LNHDA and CDR2 SQIVND (reference sequence). This CDR3 comprises 15 residues. V lost 3 bases and J 8 bases, leaving 14 bases between the germline ends. The CDR3 DNA reads TGTGCCAGTAGTATTCTCGAGGGGATGGATTCACCCCTCCACTTT. Protein sequence: CASSILEGMDSPLHF.

This clonotype was seen repeatedly, ten times or more. The chain recombines TRBV19 with TRBJ1-1; D uncertain. CDR3 size: 15 residues. Trimming shortened V by 2 bases and J by 1 base, and 11 bases separated the two germline ends. Germline values: CDR1 LNHDA, CDR2 SQIVND (reference sequence). The CDR3 protein is CASSINRQANTEAFF. In DNA form, the CDR3 reads TGTGCCAGTAGTATAAACCGACAAGCGAACACTGAAGCTTTCTTT.

This clonotype has a count of ten or more. A read error may account for a junction end that differs from germline. The chain links TRBV4-1 to TRBJ2-3; D gene unclear. Germline CDR1 and CDR2: MGHRA and YSYEKL. CDR3 length: 15 residues. CDR3 nucleotides: TGCGCCAGCAGCCAAGGAAGATTGGGCACCGATACGCAGTATTTT. This sequence encodes CASSQGRLGTDTQYF.

For this clonotype: This may stem from a read error, because a much larger clone lies one nucleotide away. The rearrangement links TRBV6-4 to TRBJ2-2, with D perhaps matching TRBD2 (6 bases). The CDR3 runs to 14 residues. From germline, CDR1 is MRHNA and CDR2 SNTAGT. Here the CDR3 DNA reads TGTGGCAGCAGACCGGGACTTAACACCGGGGAGCTGTTTTTT. It yields the protein CGSRPGLNTGELFF.

J is TRBJ1-5 and V is TRBV6-2 or TRBV6-3, with D possibly being TRBD1 (6 bases). CDR1 and CDR2 from the germline V gene are MNHEY and SVGEGT. The CDR3 spans 17 residues. Trimming removed 2 bases from V and 1 base from J, with 15 bases in between. The CDR3 DNA follows: TGTGCCAGCAGTTACCCCGGGGGGGCGAGAAGCAATCAGCCCCAGCATTTT. Protein product: CASSYPGGARSNQPQHF.

This clonotype was picked up a small number of times. This sequence joins TRBV4-1 and TRBJ1-1; no clear D gene. Deletions cut 1 base from V and 4 bases from J, with 7 bases between. This CDR3 contains 13 residues. Per germline, CDR1 MGHRA and CDR2 YSYEKL. DNA for the CDR3: TGCGCCAGCAGCCAAGCCCCTGCCACTGAAGCTTTCTTT. This gives the protein CASSQAPATEAFF.

The chain carries TRBV6-2 or TRBV6-3 and TRBJ2-2, with unresolved D. Germline values: CDR1 MNHEY, CDR2 SVGEGT. Trimming removed 6 bases from V and 0 bases from J, with 17 bases in between. The CDR3 spans 17 residues. CDR3 in DNA: TGTGCCAGCAGCCCCGGACGGTCATCTTCGAACACCGGGGAGCTGTTTTTT. It is translated as CASSPGRSSSNTGELFF.

This clonotype was picked up a small number of times. The genes are TRBV20-1 and TRBJ2-1, with 9 nucleotides matching TRBD2. J was trimmed by 4 bases and V by 5 bases; bases with no gene match: 6. The germline V gene encodes CDR1 DFQATT and CDR2 SNEGSKA (reference sequence). The CDR3 consists of 14 residues. CDR3 DNA sequence: TGCAGTGCTCCCGGGACTAGCATGTACAATGAGCAGTTCTTC. Protein sequence: CSAPGTSMYNEQFF.

This clonotype was seen ten or more times. This chain joins TRBV7-8 and TRBJ1-2; D uncertain. The germline V gene has CDR1 SGHVS and CDR2 FQNEAQ. The CDR3 covers 15 residues. V lost 1 base, J lost 7 bases, and 16 bases lay in between. The CDR3 protein is CASSLGTFSPVGYTF. The CDR3 DNA follows: TGTGCCAGCAGCTTAGGAACGTTCTCCCCGGTTGGCTACACCTTC.

The rearrangement links TRBV9 to TRBJ2-1, with TRBD2 matching over 7 bases. Germline V gene sequence: CDR1 SGDLS, CDR2 YYNGEE. This CDR3 has 17 amino acids. With 0 bases clipped from V and 2 bases from J, the junction kept 8 bases outside the gene matches. CDR3 amino acids: CASSVARLAMTYNEQFF. Here the CDR3 DNA reads TGTGCCAGCAGCGTAGCTAGACTAGCAATGACCTACAATGAGCAGTTCTTC.

The CDR3 region has the DNA TGCGCCAGCAGTGCCAGCTTCAATCAGCCCCAGCATTTT. It specifies CASSASFNQPQHF. The rearrangement links TRBV10-1 to TRBJ1-5, with D unclear. Germline V gene data show CDR1 as WNHNN and CDR2 as SYGVQD (reference sequence). Trimming left V 4 bases short and J 3 bases short, with 7 bases between. The CDR3 is 13 residues long.

The table lists this clonotype with a few counts. The genes are TRBV14 and TRBJ2-3; D perhaps matches TRBD2 (6 bases). The CDR3 has 16 residues. V gave up 5 bases and J gave up 3 bases, with 18 bases separating them. Germline-derived CDR1 and CDR2 are SGHDN and FVKESK. The CDR3 DNA reads as TGTGCCAGCAGCTTCCGGGACTTCTGGGGGACAGATACGCAGTATTTT. Translating gives CASSFRDFWGTDTQYF. The full variable domain, completed using reference TRBV14 and TRBJ2-3, is EAGVTQFPSHSVIEKGQTVTLRCDPISGHDNLYWYRRVMGKEIKFLLHFVKESKQDESGMPNNRFLAERTGGTYSTLKVQPAELEDSGVYFCASSFRDFWGTDTQYFGPGTRLTVL.

The J gene is TRBJ2-1, the V gene TRBV2, with TRBD1 matching 7 bases. V was clipped by 6 bases and J by 7 bases; unmatched bases: 6. The CDR3 length is 13 residues. Looked up from germline, CDR1 is SNHLY and CDR2 is FYNNEI. CDR3 DNA sequence: TGTGCCAGCAGCGGGACAGAGATTAATGAGCAGTTCTTC. It is translated as CASSGTEINEQFF. Full variable domain (rest looked up from reference TRBV2 and TRBJ2-1): EPEVTQTPSHQVTQMGQEVILRCVPISNHLYFYWYRQILGQKVEFLVSFYNNEISEKSEIFDDQFSVERPDGSNFTLKIRSTKLEDSAMYFCASSGTEINEQFFGPGTRLTVL.

This clonotype was seen repeatedly, ten times or more. The rearrangement links TRBV5-4 to TRBJ1-4; D uncertain. Germline V CDR1 and CDR2: SGHNT, YYREEE (reference sequence). V lost 4 bases, J lost 5 bases, and 18 bases lay in between. CDR3 length: 16 amino acids. CDR3 bases: TGTGCCAGCAGCCTCCTAGGTTCTGGCCGGAATGAAAAACTGTTTTTT. The encoded protein is CASSLLGSGRNEKLFF.

The chain is built from TRBV2 and TRBJ1-5; unclear D gene. The V end was cut by 0 bases, the J end by 1 base, with 7 bases between. CDR1 and CDR2 from the germline V gene are SNHLY and FYNNEI. The CDR3 loop spans 15 amino acids. In DNA, the CDR3 is TGTGCCAGCAGTGAAGCCCCCCGAAGCAATCAGCCCCAGCATTTT. Residues: CASSEAPRSNQPQHF.

This chain joins TRBV29-1 and TRBJ1-2; D call uncertain. CDR3 length equals 9 residues. Germline V CDR1 and CDR2: SQVTM, ANQGSEA. V lost 4 bases and J lost 7, with 4 bases in between. The CDR3 DNA follows: TGCAGCGTTGGCGGTGGCTACACCTTC. This encodes CSVGGGYTF.

The chain has TRBV14 and TRBJ1-2, with D possibly being TRBD1 (5 bases). V lost 0 bases and J 4 bases, leaving 9 bases between the germline ends. The CDR3 totals 14 residues. Germline CDR1 is SGHDN and CDR2 is FVKESK. CDR3 sequence: CASSQEWGIYGYTF. The CDR3 DNA reads TGTGCCAGCAGCCAAGAATGGGGGATCTATGGCTACACCTTC.

This clonotype was found many times. DNA of the CDR3: TGTGCCAGTAGTAGAGATTTAATCGGAGAAAAACTGTTTTTT. It yields the protein CASSRDLIGEKLFF. The gene calls are TRBV19 and TRBJ1-4; D is undetermined. Per the germline V gene, CDR1 is LNHDA and CDR2 is SQIVND (reference sequence). V lost 4 bases and J 8 bases, leaving 14 bases between the germline ends. The CDR3 is 14 amino acids.

This clonotype has at least ten counts. This chain links TRBV7-2 with TRBJ1-2; no firm D call. The CDR3 totals 15 residues. Germline V gene lookup returns CDR1 SGHTA and CDR2 FQGNSA. Trimming stripped 2 bases from V and 4 bases from J, with 14 bases between. The CDR3 is CASSLSPGLVYGYTF. Here the CDR3 DNA reads TGTGCCAGCAGCTTATCCCCGGGCTTAGTCTATGGCTACACCTTC. The full variable domain, in which reference TRBV7-2 and TRBJ1-2 provide the parts outside the CDR3, is GAGVSQSPSNKVTEKGKDVELRCDPISGHTALYWYRQSLGQGLEFLIYFQGNSAPDKSGLPSDRFSAERTGGSVSTLTIQRTQQEDSAVYLCASSLSPGLVYGYTFGSGTRLTVV.

Many counts were recorded for this clonotype. The chain recombines TRBV29-1 with TRBJ1-2; a weak D match, TRBD1 (5 bases). The germline gives CDR1 SQVTM, CDR2 ANQGSEA. The V and J ends lost 4 bases and 7 bases respectively, with 13 bases between them. The CDR3 extends over 12 amino acids. The CDR3, as DNA: TGCAGCGTTGGGCAGGGAAGGAGTGGCTACACCTTC. The encoded protein is CSVGQGRSGYTF.

This clonotype was seen ten or more times. The genes are TRBV6-2 or TRBV6-3 and TRBJ2-7, with D tentatively TRBD1 or TRBD2 (5 bases each). The V gene lost 5 bases and the J gene lost 8 bases, with 10 bases spanning the gap. Germline CDR1 reads MNHEY; CDR2 reads SVGEGT. The CDR3 has 11 amino acids. This chain's CDR3 is CASSMGEQQYV. In DNA, the CDR3 is TGTGCCAGCAGTATGGGGGAACAGCAGTACGTC.

This clonotype showed up many times. This sequence joins TRBV24-1 and TRBJ1-2; 7 bases align to TRBD1. Germline V lookup: CDR1 KGHDR, CDR2 SFDVKD. J lost 7 bases, V lost 2 bases, and 9 bases had no gene match. This CDR3 is 15 amino acids long. CDR3 in DNA: TGTGCCACCAGTGATTCCGGGACAGCTAACCCTGGCTACACCTTC. Translated: CATSDSGTANPGYTF.

The chain joins TRBV29-1 to TRBJ1-5; TRBD1 agrees at 7 bases. This CDR3 contains 13 residues. CDR1 and CDR2 from the germline V gene are SQVTM and ANQGSEA. V was pared by 6 bases and J by 2 bases, with 4 bases of the junction left unmatched. The CDR3 is CSVRQGGNQPQHF. Here the CDR3 DNA reads TGCAGCGTACGACAGGGAGGCAATCAGCCCCAGCATTTT.